This T cell receptor beta chain was identified in a study of blood T cell repertoires in COVID-19. Study information: Acute-phase and convalescent COVID-19 samples originated in the United States, Italy and Spain. In each case, the material was cDNA or gDNA derived from T cells, B-cell-depleted T cells, or PBMCs.

In regard to this clone: One end of the junction does not line up with germline, which may come from a read error.

This CDR3 is built from 11 residues. In germline, CDR1 is SNHLY, CDR2 FYNNEI. In the original analysis: Reference gene primer amplification yielded estimated nucleated cell counts. Clones were sequenced by immunoSEQ multiplex PCR, and TCRdb holds only the in-frame ones, with some missing. Clone size and the V and J calls come from that table; the DNA yielded D and trimming. The table has 55,000 to 65,000 clones, roughly 90% seen once; the top ten hold 10%. This TCR was sampled from a human donor with acute or convalescent COVID-19. The donor label of this sample is uncertain. Sequenced sample: peripheral blood. The rearrangement links TRBV2 to TRBJ2-2; TRBD1 aligns across 8 bases. The CDR3 protein is CASMQWSTGVF. Here the CDR3 DNA reads TGTGCCAGCATGCAGTGGTCGACAGGGGTTTTT. Using reference TRBV2 and TRBJ2-2 for the parts outside the CDR3, the full variable domain is EPEVTQTPSHQVTQMGQEVILRCVPISNHLYFYWYRQILGQKVEFLVSFYNNEISEKSEIFDDQFSVERPDGSNFTLKIRSTKLEDSAMYFCASMQWSTGVFGEGSRLTVL.